The 9 T cell receptor beta chains below come from one sample, sequenced in a study of shared clonotypes between healthy human individuals. Data came from immunoSEQ multiplex PCR; TCRdb stores just in-frame clones and leaves some out. The sample yields millions of clones, over 85% seen once. Sequenced material: naive CD4+ T cells sorted from blood. Subset reported: CD45RA+ positively selected. The receptor source for this set is a man aged 18-30 years in good health.

The chain carries TRBV11-2 and TRBJ1-3; D gene uncertain. The V end lost 3 bases, the J end lost 0 bases, and 12 bases lay between the germline ends. CDR3 length equals 16 residues. In germline, CDR1 is SGHAT, CDR2 FQNNGV. CDR3 region: CASSFGREVSGNTIYF. The CDR3, as DNA: TGTGCCAGCAGCTTCGGACGAGAAGTCTCTGGAAACACCATATATTTT.

As to this clone: Compared with germline, one end of the junction differs, possibly owing to a read error. The rearrangement links TRBV29-1 to TRBJ1-2; D is unclear. The CDR3 is 8 amino acids. Germline V gene sequence: CDR1 SQVTM, CDR2 ANQGSEA. CDR3 in amino acids: CSVDSSSF. CDR3 nucleotide sequence: TGCAGCGTTGATTCGAGCTCCTTC.

This sequence joins TRBV6-5 and TRBJ1-2; D is ambiguous. Germline V gene sequence: CDR1 MNHEY, CDR2 SVGAGI. The germline V and J ends were trimmed by 0 bases and 8 bases, with 19 bases remaining between them. CDR3 size: 16 residues. Here the CDR3 reads CASSYSALISSLGYTF. The CDR3 DNA reads TGTGCCAGCAGTTACTCGGCCCTTATTTCATCCCTGGGCTACACCTTC.

This chain connects TRBV2 to TRBJ2-7, with 7 positions matching TRBD1. Trimming took 6 bases from V and 1 from J; bases not matched to a gene: 18. This CDR3 has 18 amino acids. From germline, CDR1 is SNHLY and CDR2 FYNNEI. CDR3 DNA: TGTGCCAGCAGGATGGTCCTGACGGGACAGCCCTTTTCCTACGAGCAGTACTTC. Residues: CASRMVLTGQPFSYEQYF.

The chain combines TRBV6-1 with TRBJ1-1, with TRBD1 identical over 7 bases. The germline gives CDR1 MNHNS, CDR2 SASEGT. J gave up 2 bases and V 5 bases, and 5 bases lay outside the gene matches. The CDR3 spans 14 residues. The CDR3 is CASSLTGRNTEAFF. CDR3 bases: TGTGCCAGCAGTCTGACAGGGCGAAACACTGAAGCTTTCTTT.

This sequence joins TRBV28 and TRBJ2-7, with D hard to call. Trimming removed 6 bases at V and 4 bases at J, with 13 bases between. Germline CDR1 is MDHEN and CDR2 is SYDVKM. This CDR3 has 13 amino acids. In nucleotides, the CDR3 is TGTGCCAGCAGGATGGGATCCGCTTACGAGCAGTACTTC. It is translated as CASRMGSAYEQYF.

The CDR3 bases are TGCGCCAGCAGCCAAGCAGTCAGTGTTACAGGAGGTGAAGCTTTCTTT. It translates to CASSQAVSVTGGEAFF. The genes are TRBV4-1 and TRBJ1-1, with D possibly matching TRBD1 (5 bases). Germline V gene data show CDR1 as MGHRA and CDR2 as YSYEKL. The CDR3 is 16 amino acids. The germline V and J ends were trimmed by 1 base and 7 bases, with 19 bases remaining between them.

The CDR3 reads CASSKTAYNEQFF. As DNA, the CDR3 is TGTGCCAGCAGTAAGACAGCGTACAATGAGCAGTTCTTC. The gene calls are TRBV6-1 and TRBJ2-1, with a weak D call TRBD1 (5 bases). Trimming cost V 5 bases and J 4 bases, with 9 bases left between them. Germline values: CDR1 MNHNS, CDR2 SASEGT. CDR3 length: 13 amino acids.

The chain links TRBV2 to TRBJ2-2, with 8 bases lining up with TRBD1. CDR3 size: 14 residues. The germline V gene encodes CDR1 SNHLY and CDR2 FYNNEI. The junction had 6 bases not matched to a gene; V was cut back by 6 bases and J by 6 bases. DNA of the CDR3: TGTGCCAGCAGATCCGGGACAGGAGCCGGGGAGCTGTTTTTT. This sequence encodes CASRSGTGAGELFF.